This T cell receptor beta chain was obtained from a study of blood T cell repertoires in COVID-19. On the study more broadly: Samples representing acute and convalescent COVID-19 were sourced from the United States, Italy and Spain.

Study members were between about 18 and 90 years old and lived in 20 to 30 US regions. Generated by immunoSEQ multiplex PCR, the TCRdb table keeps only in-frame clones and is missing some. Of a few hundred thousand clones in the sample, over 75% were seen once. The sequence was obtained from a woman aged 45-60 years who had recovered from COVID-19. Material for sequencing was PBMCs or T cells enriched from blood (not recorded which).

CDR3 sequence reads: CASSLQIYEQYF. CDR3 bases: TGTGCCAGCAGCTTACAGATCTACGAGCAGTACTTC. This chain links TRBV28 with TRBJ2-7; no clear D. CDR1 and CDR2 from the germline V gene are MDHEN and SYDVKM. The CDR3 has 12 amino acids. V gave up 6 bases and J gave up 3 bases, with 9 bases separating them.